These 23 T cell receptor beta chains came from one sample sequenced in a study of T cells in Graves' hyperthyroidism and ophthalmopathy. TCR beta CDR3 sequences were amplified from RNA transcripts. An initial round of RT-PCR targeting the TCR CDR3 relied on the HTBI primer set. MiXCR, applied by TCRdb to the multiplex PCR reads, yields one record per CDR3 protein. The sample includes approximately 500,000 distinct CDR3 sequences, around 42% of them seen just once. Material: peripheral blood or thyroid tissue (not recorded which). The source is a young woman with Graves' hyperthyroidism.

The CDR3 DNA follows: TGTGCCAGCAGCTTAGCTAGCGGGAGGAACAACAATGAGCAGTTCTTC. Translation: CASSLASGRNNNEQFF. The V gene is TRBV11-2, the J gene TRBJ2-5, with 11 bases fitting TRBD2. Gene TRBJ2-1 matches the end of the DNA better, so the J call may be wrong. Germline assignment: CDR1 SGHAT and CDR2 FQNNGV. The length of the CDR3 is 16 residues.

This clonotype has ten or more counts. This chain uses TRBV7-2 with TRBJ2-7; D remains unclear. V shed 0 bases and J shed 2 bases, with 11 bases lying between them. The CDR3 has 15 amino acids. The germline V gene has CDR1 SGHTA and CDR2 FQGNSA. The CDR3 reads CASSLAVRQPYEQYF. In nucleotides, the CDR3 is TGTGCCAGCAGCTTAGCGGTTCGGCAGCCCTACGAGCAGTACTTC.

This clonotype was recorded a few times. The rearrangement links TRBV6-1 to TRBJ2-7, with D perhaps TRBD2 (6 bases). The CDR3 covers 14 residues. V was cut by 2 bases and J by 5 bases, with 13 bases left in between. The germline V gene encodes CDR1 MNHNS and CDR2 SASEGT. CDR3 sequence: CASSENVGGHEQYF. CDR3 nucleotides: TGTGCCAGCAGTGAAAATGTGGGAGGACACGAGCAGTACTTC.

The V gene is TRBV5-4, the J gene TRBJ2-7, with a weak D call TRBD2 (6 bases). Germline CDR1 reads SGHNT; CDR2 reads YYREEE (reference sequence). This CDR3 has 13 amino acids. V lost 4 bases to trimming and J lost 7 bases, with 15 bases between them. The CDR3 loop reads CASSGLGGTEQYF. DNA for the CDR3: TGTGCCAGCAGCGGCCTGGGGGGAACGGAGCAGTACTTC.

The sample holds many counts of this clonotype. The V call is TRBV20-1, the J call TRBJ2-7; D is unresolved. This CDR3 is 12 amino acids long. V lost 2 bases, J lost 6 bases, and 11 bases lay in between. The germline CDR1 and CDR2 sequences are DFQATT and SNEGSKA (reference sequence). The CDR3 is CSARPSLGEQYF. Here the CDR3 DNA reads TGCAGTGCTAGACCGTCCCTGGGCGAGCAGTACTTC.

The V gene is TRBV20-1, the J gene TRBJ2-3; 8 nucleotides line up with TRBD2. The CDR3 consists of 17 residues. The germline gives CDR1 DFQATT, CDR2 SNEGSKA (reference sequence). The V gene end was trimmed by 4 bases and the J gene end by 2 bases; junction bases not matched to a gene: 14. CDR3 DNA sequence: TGCAGTGCTACCCGCGGGGGGCGAGCCAAAGCCACAGATACGCAGTATTTT. It yields the protein CSATRGGRAKATDTQYF.

This clonotype was seen at least ten times. The rearrangement links TRBV15 to TRBJ1-2, with D maybe TRBD1 (5 bases). CDR1 is LNHNV and CDR2 is YYDKDF in the germline V gene (reference sequence). Trimming stripped 0 bases from V and 7 bases from J, with 18 bases between. The CDR3 has 16 amino acids. The CDR3 protein is CATSRDEALGASGYTF. CDR3 DNA: TGTGCCACCAGCAGAGATGAGGCCCTCGGGGCTTCTGGCTACACCTTC.

Note on this clonotype: A read error is possible here, since a much larger clone lies one base away. The CDR3, as DNA: TGCAGTGCTAGAGGGGGCGACGAGCAGTACTTC. This sequence encodes CSARGGDEQYF. V is TRBV20-1 and J is TRBJ2-7; possible D gene TRBD1, 5 bases. The V and J ends lost 1 base and 5 bases respectively, with 6 bases between them. Germline assignment: CDR1 DFQATT and CDR2 SNEGSKA (reference sequence). This CDR3 has 11 amino acids.

The chain employs TRBV12-3 or TRBV12-4 and TRBJ2-7, with no clear D. The assigned J gene may be wrong: the sequence end matches TRBJ2-1 better. This CDR3 spans 10 amino acids. CDR3 DNA: TGTGCCAGCGCGTACAATGAGCAGTTCTTC. It encodes CASAYNEQFF.

Comment on this clonotype: Mismatch with germline at one junction end may stem from a read error. V is TRBV2 and J is TRBJ1-1; weak D call: TRBD1 (5 bases). Germline CDR1 SNHLY, CDR2 FYNNEI. CDR3 length: 18 amino acids. This chain's CDR3 is CASSGRDDRKGVRTEAFF. The CDR3 region has the DNA TGTGCCAGCAGTGGACGGGACGATAGGAAAGGGGTTCGGACTGAGGCTTTCTTT. Supplemented by reference TRBV2 and TRBJ1-1, the full variable domain reads EPEVTQTPSHQVTQMGQEVILRCVPISNHLYFYWYRQILGQKVEFLVSFYNNEISEKSEIFDDQFSVERPDGSNFTLKIRSTKLEDSAMYFCASSGRDDRKGVRTEAFFGQGTRLTVV.

CDR3 in amino acids: CAISESGTSGKETQYF. The CDR3 DNA follows: TGTGCCATCAGTGAGTCCGGGACTAGCGGGAAAGAGACCCAGTACTTC. The chain uses TRBV10-3 and TRBJ2-5, with TRBD2 identical over 13 bases. CDR1 is ENHRY, CDR2 SYGVKD, per germline. This CDR3 region has 16 residues. With V trimmed by 0 bases and J by 3 bases, 1 base remained unmatched.

A word on this clonotype: A read error may explain this, as a much larger clone is one base away. This chain joins TRBV20-1 and TRBJ1-2; a weak D match, TRBD1 (5 bases). Per germline, CDR1 DFQATT and CDR2 SNEGSKA (reference sequence). The CDR3 is made up of 15 amino acids. The CDR3 reads CSAGDPGGVAYGYTF. In nucleotides, the CDR3 is TGCAGTGCTGGAGATCCGGGGGGGGTTGCCTATGGCTACACCTTC.

The rearrangement links TRBV7-8 to TRBJ2-7; TRBD2 matches 11 bases. This CDR3 is 16 amino acids long. V trimming: 0 bases; J trimming: 3 bases; junction bases outside the gene matches: 4. The germline V gene encodes CDR1 SGHVS and CDR2 FQNEAQ. The CDR3 loop is CASSLARLAGFYEQYF. Written as DNA, the CDR3 is TGTGCCAGCAGCTTAGCAAGACTAGCGGGATTCTACGAGCAGTACTTC.

This clonotype was observed many times. This chain uses TRBV20-1 with TRBJ2-7; D call uncertain. V shed 1 base and J shed 2 bases, with 15 bases lying between them. The CDR3 has 15 residues. Germline CDR1 and CDR2: DFQATT and SNEGSKA (reference sequence). The CDR3 DNA follows: TGCAGTGCTAGAGTAGCCGGATCGGGCCCCTACGAGCAGTACTTC. Translated: CSARVAGSGPYEQYF.

This clonotype was found many times. The chain uses TRBV5-4 and TRBJ2-5, with D tentatively TRBD2 (6 bases). This CDR3 contains 13 residues. V shed 5 bases and J shed 4 bases, with 12 bases lying between them. Germline V gene sequence: CDR1 SGHNT, CDR2 YYREEE (reference sequence). CDR3 nucleotides: TGTGCCAGCAGTTTTGGGGGGTCAGAGACCCAGTACTTC. Translation: CASSFGGSETQYF.

This rearrangement joins TRBV7-6 to TRBJ2-1, with 7 bases aligning to TRBD2. Germline V gene data show CDR1 as SGHVS and CDR2 as FNYEAQ. This CDR3 has 14 residues. V gave up 4 bases and J gave up 10 bases; unmatched junction bases: 10. The CDR3 spells CASSSGPSSGEQFF. The CDR3 DNA follows: TGTGCCAGCAGCTCTGGCCCCTCTAGCGGAGAGCAGTTCTTC.

There are many counts of this clonotype. This rearrangement joins TRBV12-3 or TRBV12-4 to TRBJ2-5; D assignment may be TRBD1 or TRBD2 (7 bases each). The CDR3 has 15 amino acids. The ends were cut back, 5 bases at V and 3 bases at J, with 16 bases in the middle. The CDR3 loop reads CASSQGGDAEETQYF. The CDR3 DNA reads TGTGCCAGCAGTCAGGGGGGGGACGCCGAAGAGACCCAGTACTTC.

The chain uses TRBV30 and TRBJ1-4; TRBD1 matches at 7 bases. Germline V gene lookup returns CDR1 GTSNPN and CDR2 SVGIG (reference sequence). This CDR3 comprises 14 residues. J gave up 6 bases and V 1 base, and 5 bases lay outside the gene matches. CDR3 sequence: CAWSAGGFDEKLFF. CDR3 coding DNA: TGTGCCTGGAGTGCAGGGGGTTTCGATGAAAAACTGTTTTTT.

V usage is TRBV6-5 and J usage is TRBJ2-7; 10 bases are a match to TRBD1. Germline V gives CDR1 MNHEY, CDR2 SVGAGI. This CDR3 has 14 residues. V was clipped by 5 bases and J by 4 bases; unmatched bases: 5. For the CDR3, the DNA is TGTGCCAGCAGTCGACAGGGGGCGATGTACGAGCAGTACTTC. Translation gives CASSRQGAMYEQYF.

This clonotype occurred many times. The V and J genes are TRBV20-1 and TRBJ1-2; D is unclear. The V end lost 6 bases, the J end lost 8 bases, and 7 bases lay between the germline ends. Germline assignment: CDR1 DFQATT and CDR2 SNEGSKA (reference sequence). The CDR3 totals 9 residues. CDR3 loop: CSAREGYTF. CDR3 sequence (DNA): TGCAGTGCCCGGGAGGGCTACACCTTC.

The chain couples TRBV5-1 to TRBJ2-5; weak D call: TRBD2 (6 bases). This CDR3 has 14 residues. Germline V gene lookup returns CDR1 SGHRS and CDR2 YFSETQ. Trimming took off 0 bases at V and 5 bases at J, with 11 bases between the two ends. CDR3 sequence reads: CASSLARGKETQYF. CDR3 DNA sequence: TGCGCCAGCAGCTTGGCTCGCGGGAAGGAGACCCAGTACTTC.

About this clonotype: A much larger clone is a single base away; this may be a read error. The chain recombines TRBV6-5 with TRBJ2-6; TRBD1 matches at 9 bases. The junction had 7 bases not matched to a gene; V was cut back by 6 bases and J by 4 bases. Germline CDR1 reads MNHEY; CDR2 reads SVGAGI. The CDR3 sequence is 16 residues long. The CDR3 coding sequence is TGTGCCAGCAGGTTCGGGACAGGGAACGGGGCCAACGTCCTGACTTTC. It translates to CASRFGTGNGANVLTF.

This clonotype was recorded at least ten times. CDR3 loop: CSVTLAGGFYEQYF. The DNA of the CDR3 is TGCAGCGTTACGTTAGCGGGAGGGTTTTACGAGCAGTACTTC. The chain couples TRBV29-1 to TRBJ2-7; TRBD2 agrees at 11 bases. With 5 bases clipped from V and 4 bases from J, the junction kept 7 bases outside the gene matches. The CDR3 runs to 14 residues. Looked up from germline, CDR1 is SQVTM and CDR2 is ANQGSEA.